Listed below are T cell receptor beta chains from one sample, sequenced in a study of naive and memory T cell subsets. TCRdb called the UMI-ligation and nested PCR reads again in MiXCR, with one record for every CDR3 protein. The repertoire holds about 120,000 distinct CDR3 sequences, 35% to 45% seen once, with 0.9% in the top ten. Sequencing was carried out using central memory CD4+ T cells from blood. The receptors were gathered from a human donor in good health. The CDR3 runs from the conserved cysteine through the conserved F or W. D genes are given only for firm matches. The listing skips clone size in some rows; elsewhere it reads once, few, many or a size class.

D gene: TRBD2; J gene: TRBJ2-1; clone size: NA; V gene: TRBV5-1; CDR3 protein: CASSTTSANSYNEQFF; CDR3 DNA: TGCGCCAGCAGCACGACTAGCGCCAACTCCTACAATGAGCAGTTCTTC
D gene: NA; J gene: TRBJ1-5; clone size: NA; V gene: TRBV6-1; CDR3 protein: CASSEELAGQPQHF; CDR3 DNA: TGTGCCAGCAGTGAAGAACTTGCGGGTCAGCCCCAGCATTTT
D gene: NA; J gene: TRBJ2-1; clone size: many; V gene: TRBV7-2; CDR3 protein: CASRTDGSSYNEQFF; CDR3 DNA: TGTGCCAGCAGGACGGACGGAAGCTCCTACAATGAGCAGTTCTTC
D gene: TRBD1; J gene: TRBJ2-7; clone size: NA; V gene: TRBV28; CDR3 protein: CASSSTGGTAEQYF; CDR3 DNA: TGTGCCAGCAGTTCCACAGGGGGAACCGCCGAGCAGTACTTC
D gene: TRBD2; J gene: TRBJ2-1; clone size: many; V gene: TRBV29-1; CDR3 protein: CSVDWDSGTSGRPVWGNEQFF; CDR3 DNA: TGCAGCGTTGATTGGGACAGTGGGACTAGCGGGAGACCCGTTTGGGGCAATGAGCAGTTCTTC
D gene: NA; J gene: TRBJ2-7; clone size: NA; V gene: TRBV14; CDR3 protein: CASSQWGTYEQYF; CDR3 DNA: TGTGCCAGCAGCCAATGGGGGACCTACGAGCAGTACTTC
D gene: NA; J gene: TRBJ2-6; clone size: NA; V gene: TRBV18; CDR3 protein: CASSPLGHFNSGANVLTF; CDR3 DNA: TGTGCCAGCTCACCACTAGGACACTTCAACTCTGGGGCCAACGTCCTGACTTTC
D gene: NA; J gene: TRBJ2-5; clone size: NA; V gene: TRBV4-1; CDR3 protein: CASSQDLAIPTQYF; CDR3 DNA: TGCGCCAGCAGCCAAGATTTGGCCATACCGACCCAGTACTTC
D gene: TRBD2; J gene: TRBJ2-7; clone size: NA; V gene: TRBV27; CDR3 protein: CASSRLAGNYEQYF; CDR3 DNA: TGTGCCAGCAGTCGACTAGCGGGGAACTACGAGCAGTACTTC
D gene: NA; J gene: TRBJ1-3; clone size: few; V gene: TRBV28; CDR3 protein: CASRIQGSGNTIYF; CDR3 DNA: TGTGCCAGCAGGATACAGGGCTCTGGAAACACCATATATTTT
D gene: NA; J gene: TRBJ2-5; clone size: NA; V gene: TRBV4-3; CDR3 protein: CASSHNPGAQETQYF; CDR3 DNA: TGCGCCAGCAGCCACAATCCGGGAGCTCAAGAGACCCAGTACTTC